The 18 T cell receptor beta chains presented below share a single source sample, sequenced in a study of blood T cell repertoires in COVID-19. Data came from immunoSEQ multiplex PCR; TCRdb stores just in-frame clones and leaves some out. There are 250,000 or so clones in the sample; roughly 84% occur only once, and about 3.5% lies in the top ten. The sequenced sample was PBMCs or T cells enriched from blood (not recorded which). These receptors were collected from a man over 45 who had recovered from COVID-19.

The V and J genes are TRBV6-1 and TRBJ1-6, with 7 bases that match TRBD1. This CDR3 comprises 15 residues. V gave up 2 bases and J gave up 8 bases; unmatched junction bases: 6. Germline loops: CDR1 MNHNS, CDR2 SASEGT. DNA for the CDR3: TGTGCCAGCAGTGAATTCAGGGGGTCGTATTCACCCCTCCACTTT. It encodes CASSEFRGSYSPLHF.

J is TRBJ1-1 and V is TRBV2; D is unresolved. There are 13 residues in the CDR3. Trimming removed 11 bases from V and 4 bases from J, with 17 bases in between. Germline V CDR1 and CDR2: SNHLY, FYNNEI. CDR3 protein: CAGAQPVGTEAFF. The CDR3 DNA sequence: TGTGCCGGAGCCCAACCGGTTGGCACTGAAGCTTTCTTT.

V is TRBV25-1 and J is TRBJ2-7; D remains ambiguous. CDR3 size: 12 residues. Germline V gene data show CDR1 as MGHDK and CDR2 as SYGVNS. Trimming shortened V by 6 bases and J by 1 base, and 7 bases separated the two germline ends. Written as DNA, the CDR3 is TGTGCCAGCAGAGCACAGTCCTACGAGCAGTACTTC. Its protein is CASRAQSYEQYF.

In its sample, this clone was seen once. The CDR3 sequence is CASSQGQGSSEAFF. The CDR3 coding sequence is TGCGCCAGCAGCCAGGGACAGGGGAGCTCTGAAGCTTTCTTT. This sequence joins TRBV5-1 and TRBJ1-1; 10 nucleotides line up with TRBD1. V was pared by 4 bases and J by 6 bases, with 6 bases of the junction left unmatched. Germline values: CDR1 SGHRS, CDR2 YFSETQ. The CDR3 is 14 amino acids.

The chain has TRBV5-1 and TRBJ2-5; no definite D call. The CDR3 length is 13 residues. Trimming shortened V by 1 base and J by 5 bases, and 9 bases separated the two germline ends. Germline CDR1 reads SGHRS; CDR2 reads YFSETQ. This CDR3 is CASSLSVAETQYF. DNA for the CDR3: TGCGCCAGCAGCTTGTCGGTAGCCGAGACCCAGTACTTC. The full variable domain, completed using reference TRBV5-1 and TRBJ2-5, is KAGVTQTPRYLIKTRGQQVTLSCSPISGHRSVSWYQQTPGQGLQFLFEYFSETQRNKGNFPGRFSGRQFSNSRSEMNVSTLELGDSALYLCASSLSVAETQYFGPGTRLLVL.

The chain has TRBV3-1 (or the pseudogene TRBV3-2) and TRBJ2-2; 8 nucleotides line up with TRBD1. With 1 base clipped from V and 7 bases from J, the junction kept 5 bases outside the gene matches. Germline V gene sequence: CDR1 LGHDT, CDR2 YNNKEL (reference sequence). The CDR3 runs to 15 residues. CDR3 region: CASSQGQGRGGELFF. Here the CDR3 DNA reads TGTGCCAGCAGCCAAGGACAGGGGCGAGGCGGGGAGCTGTTTTTT.

This chain connects TRBV28 to TRBJ2-2; 8 bases are shared with TRBD2. After removal of 5 bases from V and 7 bases from J, the junction contained 6 bases not matched to a gene. The CDR3 spans 14 residues. CDR1 is MDHEN and CDR2 is SYDVKM in the germline V gene. In DNA, the CDR3 is TGTGCCAGCAGTCTCCCGGGAGGGATCGGGGAGCTGTTTTTT. Translation gives CASSLPGGIGELFF.

This chain joins TRBV5-6 and TRBJ2-1; TRBD1 matches at 8 bases. Germline V gene data show CDR1 as SGHDT and CDR2 as YYEEEE. Trimming took 5 bases from V and 8 from J; bases not matched to a gene: 6. The CDR3 runs to 13 residues. CDR3 nucleotides: TGTGCCAGCAGGCACGACAGGGGCCATGAGCAGTTCTTC. This codes for CASRHDRGHEQFF.

This clone was counted once. V and J are TRBV7-9 and TRBJ1-5; TRBD1 agrees at 8 bases. CDR3 size: 15 residues. CDR1 is SEHNR and CDR2 is FQNEAQ in the germline V gene (reference sequence). V lost 5 bases and J lost 1; bases outside the gene matches: 4. The CDR3 reads CASSPGQGSNQPQHF. As DNA, the CDR3 is TGTGCCAGCAGCCCCGGACAGGGAAGCAATCAGCCCCAGCATTTT. Using reference TRBV7-9 and TRBJ1-5 for the parts outside the CDR3, the full variable domain is DTGVSQNPRHKITKRGQNVTFRCDPISEHNRLYWYRQTLGQGPEFLTYFQNEAQLEKSRLLSDRFSAERPKGSFSTLEIQRTEQGDSAMYLCASSPGQGSNQPQHFGDGTRLSIL.

The chain couples TRBV5-4 to TRBJ1-1, with 8 positions matching TRBD1. V shed 4 bases, J shed 1 base, and the junction held 6 bases outside the gene matches. The CDR3 extends over 15 amino acids. Germline values: CDR1 SGHNT, CDR2 YYREEE (reference sequence). This CDR3 is CASSRRTGTNTEAFF. DNA of the CDR3: TGTGCCAGCAGCCGCCGGACAGGGACGAACACTGAAGCTTTCTTT.

The chain has TRBV24-1 and TRBJ2-1, with 11 bases identical to TRBD2. The CDR3 extends over 17 amino acids. V lost 5 bases and J lost 0; bases outside the gene matches: 5. CDR1 and CDR2 from the germline V gene are KGHDR and SFDVKD. The CDR3, as DNA: TGTGCCACCAGTGGGAGAACTAGCGGGGGCTCCTACAATGAGCAGTTCTTC. Its protein is CATSGRTSGGSYNEQFF.

The chain has TRBV7-9 and TRBJ2-1; 7 positions agree with TRBD2. The trim removed 3 bases at V and 10 bases at J, leaving 9 bases unmatched. From germline, CDR1 is SEHNR and CDR2 FQNEAQ (reference sequence). This CDR3 spans 14 amino acids. This CDR3 reads CASSLATSWGEQFF. The CDR3 DNA follows: TGTGCCAGCAGCTTGGCGACTAGCTGGGGCGAGCAGTTCTTC. Looking up the rest from reference TRBV7-9 and TRBJ2-1 gives the full variable domain: DTGVSQNPRHKITKRGQNVTFRCDPISEHNRLYWYRQTLGQGPEFLTYFQNEAQLEKSRLLSDRFSAERPKGSFSTLEIQRTEQGDSAMYLCASSLATSWGEQFFGPGTRLTVL.

The CDR3 DNA reads TGTGCCAGCAGCTTAGCAGGGGGAAGATCTGGCTACACCTTC. Amino acid sequence: CASSLAGGRSGYTF. The J gene is TRBJ1-2, the V gene TRBV7-2; perhaps TRBD1 as D (6 bases). Trimming took 0 bases from V and 7 from J, leaving 12 bases between them. The CDR3 sequence is 14 residues long. CDR1 is SGHTA, CDR2 FQGNSA, per germline.

The chain combines TRBV7-9 with TRBJ1-1, with unresolved D. The germline V gene encodes CDR1 SEHNR and CDR2 FQNEAQ (reference sequence). V lost 5 bases to trimming and J lost 0 bases, with 16 bases between them. The CDR3 consists of 16 residues. CDR3 coding DNA: TGTGCCAGCAGCAACGCCCCCCAAGCAATGAACACTGAAGCTTTCTTT. Encoded protein: CASSNAPQAMNTEAFF.

The rearrangement joins TRBV2 to TRBJ1-2; TRBD1 is a possible D gene (6 bases). The CDR3 contains 14 residues. CDR1 is SNHLY, CDR2 FYNNEI, per germline. Trimming left V 4 bases short and J 5 bases short, with 14 bases between. The CDR3 sequence is CASSARGEVYGYTF. As DNA, the CDR3 is TGTGCCAGCAGTGCCAGGGGAGAGGTGTATGGCTACACCTTC. The full variable domain, its missing parts supplied by reference TRBV2 and TRBJ1-2, is EPEVTQTPSHQVTQMGQEVILRCVPISNHLYFYWYRQILGQKVEFLVSFYNNEISEKSEIFDDQFSVERPDGSNFTLKIRSTKLEDSAMYFCASSARGEVYGYTFGSGTRLTVV.

The gene calls are TRBV18 and TRBJ1-3; 7 bases align to TRBD1. The germline gives CDR1 KGHSH, CDR2 LQKENI. The CDR3 length is 17 residues. The V segment lost 2 bases and the J segment 3 bases; nucleotides outside the gene matches: 10. The chain's CDR3 is CASSPSPPQGVGNTIYF. The CDR3 DNA follows: TGTGCCAGCTCACCAAGCCCCCCGCAGGGGGTTGGAAACACCATATATTTT.

The chain carries TRBV24-1 and TRBJ2-7; D not resolved. The length of the CDR3 is 11 residues. The germline V and J ends were trimmed by 2 bases and 13 bases, with 11 bases remaining between them. CDR1 and CDR2 (germline): KGHDR, SFDVKD. The CDR3 region has the DNA TGTGCCACCAGTGATTCTGCCCGGTATTACTTC. Translating gives CATSDSARYYF.

V usage is TRBV7-8 and J usage is TRBJ1-2, with 7 positions matching TRBD1. V shed 4 bases and J 3 bases; nucleotides not matched to a gene: 8. From germline, CDR1 is SGHVS and CDR2 FQNEAQ. The CDR3 contains 15 residues. CDR3: CASSSTGKGYYGYTF. The CDR3 bases are TGTGCCAGCAGCTCGACAGGGAAGGGTTACTATGGCTACACCTTC.